The rows below give T cell receptor beta chains drawn from one sample of a study of blood T cell repertoires in COVID-19. Repertoires were generated with immunoSEQ multiplex PCR, while TCRdb's copy carries only in-frame clones and drops some. The data contain approximately 270,000 clones, 80% to 90% of them singletons. Sequenced input: PBMCs or T cells enriched from blood (not recorded which). The receptors stem from a young woman who had recovered from COVID-19. Both conserved end residues are trimmed from each CDR3.

v_call cdr3_aa
TRBV6-5 ASSYLNGGYGYT
TRBV5-1 ASREDRNQPQH
TRBV5-1 ASSFGQGGEKLF
TRBV4-1 ASSQVTRNEQF
TRBV28 ASSSLGHSNTEAF
TRBV5-1 ASSFSDSGANVLT
TRBV29-1 SVEMAGTGGKLF
TRBV30 AFASLSGTNDEQF
TRBV9 ASSGGGSHGTGELF
TRBV28 ASSFSRAYGYT
TRBV28 ASSLSSGVHDEQF
TRBV20-1 SASRGQDGYT
TRBV12-3/TRBV12-4 ASSQGYTIY
TRBV6-1 ASSVWADVRRAGEQF
TRBV18 ATSSRESYNSPLH
TRBV5-1 ASSLTGGAKNIQY
TRBV19 ASSIASGRGYNEQF
TRBV14 ASSQVGASPFGGYT
TRBV7-9 ASSLGTGTPKGF
TRBV28 ASSRGQLYGYT
TRBV14 ASRVAGRRTDEAF
TRBV5-6 ASSLVRGYGNIQY
TRBV5-4 ASSQDIGNTEAF
TRBV7-8 ASSLGGRGADTQY
TRBV21-1 PSTKKRSGGGLKQPQH
TRBV5-1 ASSLVPRATSGRGGAADTQY
TRBV18 ASSRLSPSGRLSDTQY
TRBV28 ASSKREYNEQF
TRBV4-1 ASSQEPGQGITDTQY
TRBV7-6 ASSLALSEIGRAANEQF
TRBV28 ASALGGGGANVLT
TRBV5-4 ASSRGDSFFYGYT
TRBV15 ATWSQGNRNGYT
TRBV10-3 ATERTGAFGYT
TRBV3-1/TRBV3-2 ASSQEIGGSRINYGYT
TRBV6-5 ASSSQDREEKLF
TRBV6-2/TRBV6-3 ASSSLGGNTEAF
TRBV14 ASSQSPGQRFKTEKLF
TRBV19 ASSRQGATDTQY
TRBV11-1 ASSPDYQGNTEAF
TRBV7-8 ASSPIGTGNPQPQH
TRBV7-8 ASSNLRTGSSYNSPLH
TRBV27 ASTNTGTEAF
TRBV5-1 ASSLVSLSTQY
TRBV6-5 ASRDFSNSPLH
TRBV6-5 ASSPAPSQPQH
TRBV6-5 ASTTGSGANVLT
TRBV7-2 ASSSPGQGGNYGYT
TRBV3-1/TRBV3-2 ASTALAISGNTIY
TRBV5-6 ASSLEGQGLIGNTIY